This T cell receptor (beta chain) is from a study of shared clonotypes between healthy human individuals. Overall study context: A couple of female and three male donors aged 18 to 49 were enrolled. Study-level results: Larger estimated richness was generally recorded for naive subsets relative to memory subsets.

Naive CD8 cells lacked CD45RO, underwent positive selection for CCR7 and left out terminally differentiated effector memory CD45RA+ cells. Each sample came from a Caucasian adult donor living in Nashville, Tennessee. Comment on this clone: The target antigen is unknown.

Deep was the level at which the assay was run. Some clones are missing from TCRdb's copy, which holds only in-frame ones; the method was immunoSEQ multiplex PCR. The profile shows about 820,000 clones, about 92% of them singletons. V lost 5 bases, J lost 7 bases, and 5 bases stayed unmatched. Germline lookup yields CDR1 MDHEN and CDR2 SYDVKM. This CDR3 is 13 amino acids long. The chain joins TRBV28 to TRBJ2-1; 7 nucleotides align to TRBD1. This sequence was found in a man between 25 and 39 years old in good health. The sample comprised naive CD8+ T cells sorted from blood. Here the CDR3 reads CASSPQGLNEQFF. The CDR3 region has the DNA TGTGCCAGCAGTCCACAGGGGCTGAATGAGCAGTTCTTC. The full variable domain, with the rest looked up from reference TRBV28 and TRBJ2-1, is DVKVTQSSRYLVKRTGEKVFLECVQDMDHENMFWYRQDPGLGLRLIYFSYDVKMKEKGDIPEGYSVSREKKERFSLILESASTNQTSMYLCASSPQGLNEQFFGPGTRLTVL.